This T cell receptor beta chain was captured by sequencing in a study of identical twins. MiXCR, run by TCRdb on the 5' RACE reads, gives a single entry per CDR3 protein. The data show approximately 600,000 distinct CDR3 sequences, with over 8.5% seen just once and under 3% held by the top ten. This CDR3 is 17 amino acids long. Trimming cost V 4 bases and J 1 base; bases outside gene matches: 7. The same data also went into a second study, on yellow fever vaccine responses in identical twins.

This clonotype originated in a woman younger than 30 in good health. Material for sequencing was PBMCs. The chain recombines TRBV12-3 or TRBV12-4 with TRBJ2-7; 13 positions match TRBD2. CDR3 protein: CASSWTSGSVSSYEQYF. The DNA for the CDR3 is TGTGCCAGCAGTTGGACTAGCGGGAGTGTTTCTTCCTACGAGCAGTACTTC.